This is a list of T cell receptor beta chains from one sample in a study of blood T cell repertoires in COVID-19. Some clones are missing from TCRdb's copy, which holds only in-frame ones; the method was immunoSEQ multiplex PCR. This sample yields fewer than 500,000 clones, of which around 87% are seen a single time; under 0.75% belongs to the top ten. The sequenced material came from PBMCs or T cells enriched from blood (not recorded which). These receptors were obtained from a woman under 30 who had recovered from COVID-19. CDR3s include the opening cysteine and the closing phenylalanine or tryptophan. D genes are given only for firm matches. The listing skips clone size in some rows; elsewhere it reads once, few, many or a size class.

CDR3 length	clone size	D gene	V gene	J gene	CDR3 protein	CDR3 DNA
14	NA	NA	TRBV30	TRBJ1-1	CAWRLGMPNTEAFF	TGTGCCTGGAGACTAGGGATGCCGAACACTGAAGCTTTCTTT
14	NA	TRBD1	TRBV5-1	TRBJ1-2	CASSSSRGHYGYTF	TGCGCCAGCAGCTCCTCCAGGGGGCACTATGGCTACACCTTC
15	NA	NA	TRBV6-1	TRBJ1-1	CASSEDRFGGTEAFF	TGTGCCAGCAGTGAAGATCGTTTCGGGGGTACTGAAGCTTTCTTT
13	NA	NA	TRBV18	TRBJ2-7	CASSQTGPYEQYF	TGTGCCAGCTCACAGACAGGTCCCTACGAGCAGTACTTC
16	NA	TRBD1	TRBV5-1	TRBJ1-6	CASSLKTGGGNSPLHF	TGCGCCAGCAGCTTGAAGACAGGGGGAGGAAATTCACCCCTCCACTTT
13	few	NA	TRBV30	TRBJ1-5	CAWSDKGKQPQHF	TGTGCCTGGAGTGACAAGGGGAAGCAGCCCCAGCATTTT
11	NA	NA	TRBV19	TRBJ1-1	CASSIGPGAFF	TGTGCCAGTAGTATTGGACCAGGGGCTTTCTTT
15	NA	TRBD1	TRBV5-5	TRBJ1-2	CASSFGGRGPDGYTF	TGTGCCAGCAGCTTTGGGGGCAGGGGGCCGGACGGCTACACCTTC
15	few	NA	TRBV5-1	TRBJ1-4	CASSLEGRPNEKLFF	TGCGCCAGCAGCTTGGAGGGGCGTCCTAATGAAAAACTGTTTTTT
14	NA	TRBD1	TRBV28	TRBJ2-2	CASSLSTGPGELFF	TGTGCCAGCAGTTTGTCGACAGGGCCCGGGGAGCTGTTTTTT
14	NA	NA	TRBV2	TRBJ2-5	CASKGSGGEETQYF	TGTGCCAGCAAGGGGAGCGGCGGGGAAGAGACCCAGTACTTC
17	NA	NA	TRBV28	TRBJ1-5	CASTRAGAPDSNQPQHF	TGTGCCAGCACCCGAGCAGGGGCCCCGGATAGCAATCAGCCCCAGCATTTT
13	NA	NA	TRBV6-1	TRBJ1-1	CASSERGREKAFF	TGTGCCAGCAGTGAAAGAGGGCGAGAAAAAGCTTTCTTT
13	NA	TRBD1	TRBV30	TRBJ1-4	CAWKRQGREKLFF	TGTGCCTGGAAGAGACAGGGACGGGAAAAACTGTTTTTT
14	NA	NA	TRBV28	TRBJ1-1	CASAQRDYYTEAFF	TGTGCCAGCGCACAGAGGGATTACTACACTGAAGCTTTCTTT
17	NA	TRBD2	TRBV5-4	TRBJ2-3	CASSPNSGGARMDTQYF	TGTGCCAGCAGCCCGAATAGCGGGGGGGCCCGGATGGATACGCAGTATTTT
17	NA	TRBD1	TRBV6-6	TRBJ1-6	CASSRGWWDRQNSPLHF	TGTGCCAGCAGTCGAGGGTGGTGGGACAGGCAAAATTCACCCCTCCACTTT
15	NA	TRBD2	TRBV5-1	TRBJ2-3	CASSPIAGPSDTQYF	TGCGCCAGCAGCCCGATAGCGGGGCCTTCAGATACGCAGTATTTT
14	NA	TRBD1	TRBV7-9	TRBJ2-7	CASSPGTGAYEQYF	TGTGCCAGCAGTCCCGGGACAGGGGCCTACGAGCAGTACTTC
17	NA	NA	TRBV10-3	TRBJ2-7	CAISENSQGLYSYEQYF	TGTGCCATCAGTGAGAACTCCCAGGGGCTCTACTCCTACGAGCAGTACTTC
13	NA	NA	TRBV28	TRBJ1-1	CASSQAMNTEAFF	TGTGCCAGCAGTCAGGCGATGAACACTGAAGCTTTCTTT
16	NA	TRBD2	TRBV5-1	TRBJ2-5	CASSFNSGGAWETQYF	TGCGCCAGCAGCTTTAATAGCGGGGGGGCGTGGGAGACCCAGTACTTC
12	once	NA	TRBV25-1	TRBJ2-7	CASLQGRSEQYF	TGTGCCAGTCTACAGGGTCGGAGCGAGCAGTACTTC
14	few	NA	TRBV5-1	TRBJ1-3	CASSLNSIGNTIYF	TGCGCCAGCAGCTTAAACAGTATTGGAAACACCATATATTTT
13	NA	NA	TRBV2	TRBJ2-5	CASSKGGKETQYF	TGTGCCAGCAGTAAAGGCGGAAAAGAGACCCAGTACTTC
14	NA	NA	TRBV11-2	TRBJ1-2	CASSSLQGRMSYTF	TGTGCCAGCAGCTCTCTACAGGGCCGAATGAGCTACACCTTC
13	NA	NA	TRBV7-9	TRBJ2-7	CASSLDRRAEQYF	TGTGCCAGCAGCTTAGATCGCCGCGCTGAGCAGTACTTC
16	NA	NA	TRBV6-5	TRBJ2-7	CASSYSITGEDYEQYF	TGTGCCAGCAGTTACTCGATCACAGGGGAGGACTACGAGCAGTACTTC
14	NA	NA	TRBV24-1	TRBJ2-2	CATSTSRGAGELFF	TGTGCCACCAGTACGAGCAGGGGGGCCGGGGAGCTGTTTTTT